This TCR beta chain was recovered during a study of OX40 agonist ivuxolimab in advanced cancers. Overall study: At 0.01 to 10 mg/kg, ivuxolimab was administered intravenously to patients every 2 weeks. General study points: Relative to CD4+, CD8+ T cells held more expanded clones on average. Clonal expansion was seen in CD4+ and CD8+ blood T cells by week 6 at 0.1 to 3.0 mg/kg.

Samples were taken at baseline and on day 1 of cycles 4 and 7. Generated by immunoSEQ multiplex PCR, the TCRdb table keeps only in-frame clones and is missing some. The sample holds some 60,000 clones; roughly 80% are singletons and the top ten take under 2%. Losses at the gene ends were 8 bases for V and 4 bases for J; bases not matched to a gene: 4. Germline CDR1 reads MNHEY; CDR2 reads SVGAGI. The CDR3 extends over 13 amino acids. Of note for this clone: Its antigen is unidentified.

The chain is built from TRBV6-5 and TRBJ1-5; 8 bases align to TRBD1. The sample in question was CD4+ or CD8+ T cells sorted from blood, obtained in a trial of the OX40 agonist ivuxolimab. The source of this sequence is an adult with an advanced solid tumor such as melanoma, head and neck, liver or kidney cancer. CDR3 sequence (DNA): TGTGCCAGCGGTGGACAGGGTAATCAGCCCCAGCATTTT. It yields the protein CASGGQGNQPQHF.